This record concerns one T cell receptor (beta chain) sequence. Profiled with immunoSEQ multiplex PCR; TCRdb holds only in-frame clones, not every one. The sample comprises fewer than 300,000 clones, 83% of which are singletons, and approximately 5.9% rests with the top ten. The data are from a study of blood T cell repertoires in COVID-19. The CDR3 extends over 15 amino acids. The V and J ends lost 7 bases and 5 bases, in that order; junction bases with no gene match: 12. Germline CDR1 reads MDHEN; CDR2 reads SYDVKM. The sequence came from an elderly man with acute or convalescent COVID-19. The chain couples TRBV28 to TRBJ2-7; TRBD1 matches at 9 bases. The sequenced sample consisted of peripheral blood. The CDR3 reads CASNPRGTGLDEQYF. In DNA, the CDR3 is TGTGCCAGCAATCCCCGGGGGACAGGGTTGGACGAGCAGTACTTC. Full variable domain (remainder filled in from reference TRBV28 and TRBJ2-7): DVKVTQSSRYLVKRTGEKVFLECVQDMDHENMFWYRQDPGLGLRLIYFSYDVKMKEKGDIPEGYSVSREKKERFSLILESASTNQTSMYLCASNPRGTGLDEQYFGPGTRLTVT.